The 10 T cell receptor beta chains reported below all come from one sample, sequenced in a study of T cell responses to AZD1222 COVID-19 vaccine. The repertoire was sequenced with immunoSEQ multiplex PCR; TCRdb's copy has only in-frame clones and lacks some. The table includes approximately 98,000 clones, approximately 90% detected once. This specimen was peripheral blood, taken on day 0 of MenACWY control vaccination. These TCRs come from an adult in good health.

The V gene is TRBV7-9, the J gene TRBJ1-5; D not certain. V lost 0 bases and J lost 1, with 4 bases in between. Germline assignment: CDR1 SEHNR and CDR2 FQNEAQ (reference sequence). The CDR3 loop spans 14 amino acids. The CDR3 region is CASSLAGSNQPQHF. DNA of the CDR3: TGTGCCAGCAGCTTAGCTGGAAGCAATCAGCCCCAGCATTTT.

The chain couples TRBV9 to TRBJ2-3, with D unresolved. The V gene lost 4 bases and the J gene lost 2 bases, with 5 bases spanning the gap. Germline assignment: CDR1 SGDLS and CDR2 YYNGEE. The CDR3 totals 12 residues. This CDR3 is CASSPATDTQYF. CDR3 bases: TGTGCCAGCAGCCCCGCCACAGATACGCAGTATTTT.

The CDR3 DNA follows: TGTGCCAGCAGTTTATCCAGATGGGCTTCACCCCTCCACTTT. Translated: CASSLSRWASPLHF. J is TRBJ1-6 and V is TRBV28; D unresolved. Germline V gene sequence: CDR1 MDHEN, CDR2 SYDVKM. This CDR3 comprises 14 residues. Between the trimmed V and J ends, which lost 1 base and 9 bases, there was a span of 10 bases.

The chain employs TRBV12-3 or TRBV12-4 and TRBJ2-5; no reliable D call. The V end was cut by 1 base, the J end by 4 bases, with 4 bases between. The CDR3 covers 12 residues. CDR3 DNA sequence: TGTGCCAGCAGTTTAGAGGCAGAGACCCAGTACTTC. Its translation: CASSLEAETQYF.

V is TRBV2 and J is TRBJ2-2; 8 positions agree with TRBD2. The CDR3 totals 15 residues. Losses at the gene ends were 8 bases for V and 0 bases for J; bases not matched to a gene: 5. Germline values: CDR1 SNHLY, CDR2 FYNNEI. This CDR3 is CASSAGETNTGELFF. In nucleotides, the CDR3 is TGTGCCAGCTCAGCGGGGGAGACGAACACCGGGGAGCTGTTTTTT.

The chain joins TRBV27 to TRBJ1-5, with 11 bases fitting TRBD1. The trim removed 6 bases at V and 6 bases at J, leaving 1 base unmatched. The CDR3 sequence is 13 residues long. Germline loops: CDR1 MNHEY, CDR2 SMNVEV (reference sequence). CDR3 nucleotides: TGTGCCAGCAGAGGACAGGGGGCTCAGCCCCAGCATTTT. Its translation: CASRGQGAQPQHF.

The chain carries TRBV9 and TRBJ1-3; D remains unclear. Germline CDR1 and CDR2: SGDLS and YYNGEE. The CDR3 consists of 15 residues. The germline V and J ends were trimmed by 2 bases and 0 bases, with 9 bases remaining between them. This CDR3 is CASSVGPNSGNTIYF. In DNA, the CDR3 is TGTGCCAGCAGCGTCGGGCCTAACTCTGGAAACACCATATATTTT.

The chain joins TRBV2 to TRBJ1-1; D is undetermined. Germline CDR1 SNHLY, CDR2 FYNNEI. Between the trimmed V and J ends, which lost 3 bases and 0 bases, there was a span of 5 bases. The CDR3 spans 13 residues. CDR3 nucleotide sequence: TGTGCCAGCAGTGACAGCTTGAACACTGAAGCTTTCTTT. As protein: CASSDSLNTEAFF.

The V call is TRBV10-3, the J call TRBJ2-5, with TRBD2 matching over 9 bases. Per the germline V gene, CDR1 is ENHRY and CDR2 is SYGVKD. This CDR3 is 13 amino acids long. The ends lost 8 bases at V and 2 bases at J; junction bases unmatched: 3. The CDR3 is CAIAAGGQETQYF. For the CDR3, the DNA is TGTGCCATCGCCGCGGGGGGGCAAGAGACCCAGTACTTC.

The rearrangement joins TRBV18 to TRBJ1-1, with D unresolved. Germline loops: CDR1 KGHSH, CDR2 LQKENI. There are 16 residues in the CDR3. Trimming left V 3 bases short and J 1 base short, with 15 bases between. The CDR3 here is CASSPLGSQQNTEAFF. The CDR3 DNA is TGTGCCAGCTCACCGCTCGGCTCACAGCAGAACACTGAAGCTTTCTTT.